Each of the 4 T cell receptor beta chains below was sequenced from the same sample in a study of T cell responses to AZD1222 COVID-19 vaccine. Libraries were prepared by immunoSEQ multiplex PCR; TCRdb keeps only in-frame clonotypes and omits some of them. Of 150,000 or so clones listed, around 90% are singletons. The source was peripheral blood, collected on day 0 of AZD1222 vaccination. Receptors originate from an adult in good health.

J is TRBJ1-6 and V is TRBV7-9, with D tentatively TRBD1 (5 bases). Germline assignment: CDR1 SEHNR and CDR2 FQNEAQ (reference sequence). V shed 5 bases and J shed 9 bases, with 23 bases lying between them. The CDR3 is 17 amino acids. This CDR3 is CASSLHSVQGRSSPLHF. CDR3 nucleotides: TGTGCCAGCAGCCTGCACTCGGTGCAGGGAAGATCTTCACCCCTCCACTTT.

This rearrangement joins TRBV4-3 to TRBJ1-2, with D uncertain. Germline CDR1 and CDR2: LGHNA and YSLEER. The CDR3 contains 16 residues. Trimming cost V 3 bases and J 3 bases, with 17 bases left between them. The CDR3 spells CASSQELRSDHYGYTF. CDR3 nucleotide sequence: TGCGCCAGCAGCCAGGAGCTGCGGTCGGACCACTATGGCTACACCTTC.

This clone was seen a single time. The chain uses TRBV6-8 and TRBJ2-6; D unclear. The germline V gene has CDR1 MNHGY and CDR2 SAAAGT. V shed 9 bases and J shed 3 bases, with 9 bases lying between them. The CDR3 extends over 13 amino acids. The CDR3 region has the DNA TGTGCCAGTAATAACGGTGGGGCCAACGTCCTGACTTTC. Protein sequence: CASNNGGANVLTF.

This clone was recorded only once. The rearrangement links TRBV6-4 to TRBJ1-5, with a tentative D call TRBD1 (5 bases). Trimming pared 2 bases from V and 6 bases from J, leaving 5 bases between. The CDR3 has 12 amino acids. From germline, CDR1 is MRHNA and CDR2 SNTAGT. The DNA of the CDR3 is TGTGCCAGCAGTGACGGGGGTCAGCCCCAGCATTTT. Encoded protein: CASSDGGQPQHF.